The 24 T cell receptor beta chains below were found in one sample sequenced in a study of shared T cell receptors in the human thymus (dated by TCRdb to about 2021). Libraries were made using the immunoSEQ multiplex PCR assay. Not all clones reach the TCRdb copy of this immuneACCESS table, which keeps in-frame sequences only. Checked studies attribute under half of the gap to unresolved V genes and leave the rest unexplained. This sample is represented by some 760,000 clones; roughly 88% of them were singletons. The ten most abundant clones make up roughly 0.01% of the sample. The sample was also reused in another study, on human thymus T cells.

Sequencing was performed on thymocytes. The receptors shown here come from a girl under three years old with a congenital heart defect. Donor details come from another sample of the same person, matched by shared clones.

With respect to this clone: The conserved final phenylalanine or tryptophan is absent from the CDR3, which likely points to a read error. The V gene is TRBV4-3, the J gene TRBJ1-6; unclear D gene. The germline CDR1 and CDR2 sequences are LGHNA and YSLEER. This CDR3 has 16 residues. V lost 0 bases and J lost 1, with 7 bases in between. This chain's CDR3 is CASSQDFISYNSPLHL. The CDR3 DNA sequence: TGCGCCAGCAGCCAAGATTTTATTTCCTATAATTCACCCCTCCACCTT.

The rearrangement uses TRBV27 and TRBJ2-3, with D possibly TRBD1 on 5 matching bases. V gave up 4 bases and J gave up 0 bases, with 17 bases separating them. The CDR3 totals 17 residues. Germline values: CDR1 MNHEY, CDR2 SMNVEV (reference sequence). The CDR3 sequence: CASSSRGRDSSTDTQYF. The CDR3 DNA is TGTGCCAGCAGTTCCCGCGGCAGGGATTCTAGCACAGATACGCAGTATTTT.

The gene calls are TRBV5-1 and TRBJ2-3; maybe TRBD2 (6 bases). Per the germline V gene, CDR1 is SGHRS and CDR2 is YFSETQ. Trimming took 4 bases from V and 3 from J, leaving 33 bases between them. The CDR3 spans 21 residues. CDR3 sequence reads: CASSPRGRDWLLPGATDTQYF. As DNA, the CDR3 is TGCGCCAGCAGCCCAAGGGGCCGGGACTGGCTTCTCCCCGGGGCTACAGATACGCAGTATTTT.

This clone was seen only once. The V and J genes are TRBV28 and TRBJ1-2; 9 bases are a match to TRBD1. Germline lookup yields CDR1 MDHEN and CDR2 SYDVKM. The length of the CDR3 is 17 residues. The trim removed 5 bases at V and 2 bases at J, leaving 12 bases unmatched. The CDR3 sequence: CASSPPWGQGGNYGYTF. The CDR3 DNA reads TGTGCCAGCAGTCCACCTTGGGGACAGGGCGGCAACTATGGCTACACCTTC.

The CDR3 protein is CASSLGQGGIVYTGELFF. In nucleotides, the CDR3 is TGTGCCAGCAGCTTAGGACAGGGGGGGATTGTATACACCGGGGAGCTGTTTTTT. The chain employs TRBV7-4 and TRBJ2-2; 9 bases are shared with TRBD1. J lost 3 bases, V lost 1 base, and 9 bases had no gene match. This CDR3 has 18 amino acids. The V gene's germline CDR1 is SGHVT and CDR2 SQSDAQ.

The V and J genes are TRBV19 and TRBJ1-6; 8 nucleotides match TRBD1. This CDR3 spans 16 amino acids. The J segment lost 6 bases and the V segment lost 5 bases, leaving 9 bases of the junction unmatched. Per the germline V gene, CDR1 is LNHDA and CDR2 is SQIVND (reference sequence). The CDR3 DNA sequence: TGTGCCAGTAGTCTAGTGGAGGGACAGGCTAATTCACCCCTCCACTTT. It specifies CASSLVEGQANSPLHF.

V usage is TRBV7-2 and J usage is TRBJ1-6; tentative D call: TRBD1 (6 bases). Germline V CDR1 and CDR2: SGHTA, FQGNSA. The V gene lost 5 bases and the J gene lost 5 bases, with 10 bases spanning the gap. CDR3 length: 14 residues. The CDR3 protein is CASSPDRDNSPLHF. DNA of the CDR3: TGTGCCAGCAGCCCGGACAGAGATAATTCACCCCTCCACTTT.

The CDR3 bases are TGTGCCAGCAGCTCGCCCGTATCGAGTAACACCATATATTTT. Amino acid sequence: CASSSPVSSNTIYF. The J gene is TRBJ1-3, the V gene TRBV7-6; D ambiguous. V was trimmed by 4 bases and J by 7 bases, leaving 14 bases between them. This CDR3 contains 14 residues. Germline V gives CDR1 SGHVS, CDR2 FNYEAQ.

The CDR3, as DNA: TGTGCCAGCAGGGTTAGGACAGGGGATTCCGGGGAGCTGTTTTTT. Residues: CASRVRTGDSGELFF. The J gene is TRBJ2-2, the V gene TRBV6-1, with 9 bases fitting TRBD1. V lost 6 bases, J lost 6 bases, and 8 bases stayed unmatched. CDR1 and CDR2 from the germline V gene are MNHNS and SASEGT. The CDR3 contains 15 residues.

The chain has TRBV4-1 and TRBJ2-1; 11 nucleotides agree with TRBD2. The CDR3 extends over 15 amino acids. J was trimmed by 4 bases and V by 5 bases; bases with no gene match: 4. Per germline, CDR1 MGHRA and CDR2 YSYEKL. The CDR3 is CASSTGLAAYNEQFF. CDR3 sequence (DNA): TGCGCCAGCAGCACGGGACTAGCGGCTTACAATGAGCAGTTCTTC.

The V and J genes are TRBV30 and TRBJ1-5, with D possibly matching TRBD1 (5 bases). V was clipped by 0 bases and J by 2 bases, with 14 bases between them. This CDR3 comprises 16 residues. Germline values: CDR1 GTSNPN, CDR2 SVGIG (reference sequence). CDR3 protein: CAWSVEGWGGNQPQHF. In DNA, the CDR3 is TGTGCCTGGAGTGTCGAGGGATGGGGGGGCAATCAGCCCCAGCATTTT.

The table lists this clone with a few counts. This sample includes further DNA sequences coding for the same CDR3. The chain has TRBV7-2 and TRBJ1-2, with D hard to call. CDR3 length equals 15 residues. Germline CDR1 and CDR2: SGHTA and FQGNSA. Trimming pared 0 bases from V and 2 bases from J, leaving 10 bases between. CDR3 region: CASSLAAAANYGYTF. DNA of the CDR3: TGTGCCAGCAGCTTAGCTGCTGCGGCGAACTATGGCTACACCTTC.

This clone has only a few counts. The chain joins TRBV5-4 to TRBJ2-1; TRBD2 agrees at 8 bases. The germline CDR1 and CDR2 sequences are SGHNT and YYREEE (reference sequence). The junction had 8 bases not matched to a gene; V was cut back by 3 bases and J by 3 bases. The CDR3 contains 16 residues. As DNA, the CDR3 is TGTGCCAGCAGCTCCCATACCGGGACTAGCTACAATGAGCAGTTCTTC. Translated, it gives CASSSHTGTSYNEQFF.

The V gene is TRBV10-1, the J gene TRBJ2-3; perhaps TRBD2 as D (6 bases). The germline V gene has CDR1 WNHNN and CDR2 SYGVQD (reference sequence). V shed 8 bases and J shed 1 base, with 16 bases lying between them. This CDR3 has 15 amino acids. CDR3 nucleotides: TGCGCCAGCCAAACCGGGCGGGACCGCACAGATACGCAGTATTTT. Its protein is CASQTGRDRTDTQYF.

This chain uses TRBV19 with TRBJ2-3, with 10 positions matching TRBD1. This CDR3 comprises 16 residues. Germline V lookup: CDR1 LNHDA, CDR2 SQIVND (reference sequence). J lost 3 bases, V lost 3 bases, and 6 bases had no gene match. The CDR3 sequence is CASSIRTGGGTDTQYF. Here the CDR3 DNA reads TGTGCCAGTAGTATTCGGACAGGGGGTGGGACAGATACGCAGTATTTT.

J is TRBJ2-2 and V is TRBV7-2, with TRBD1 identical over 9 bases. CDR3 length equals 17 residues. With V trimmed by 3 bases and J by 7 bases, 12 bases remained unmatched. Germline values: CDR1 SGHTA, CDR2 FQGNSA. CDR3 loop: CASSLEFEGQGIGELFF. The CDR3 nucleotides read TGTGCCAGCAGCTTGGAATTCGAGGGACAGGGAATCGGGGAGCTGTTTTTT.

The chain employs TRBV14 and TRBJ2-3, with unresolved D. The germline V gene has CDR1 SGHDN and CDR2 FVKESK. This CDR3 has 13 residues. V lost 4 bases to trimming and J lost 2 bases, with 7 bases between them. CDR3 nucleotides: TGTGCCAGCAGCCGCGGTTTCACAGATACGCAGTATTTT. This encodes CASSRGFTDTQYF.

The V gene is TRBV19, the J gene TRBJ1-6; a weak D match, TRBD1 (6 bases). Trimming removed 3 bases at V and 13 bases at J, with 31 bases between. This CDR3 has 19 amino acids. The germline V gene encodes CDR1 LNHDA and CDR2 SQIVND (reference sequence). The CDR3 is CASSISFGEKPGHQYPLHF. CDR3 sequence (DNA): TGTGCCAGTAGTATTAGCTTCGGTGAGAAACCGGGACACCAGTACCCCCTCCACTTT.

In DNA, the CDR3 is TGCGCCAGCAGCCAGGAAAACAGGGACACTAACTATGGCTACACCTTC. The encoded protein is CASSQENRDTNYGYTF. The V and J genes are TRBV4-3 and TRBJ1-2; D may be TRBD1 (6 bases). CDR1 LGHNA and CDR2 YSLEER come from the germline V gene. The V end lost 3 bases, the J end lost 0 bases, and 14 bases lay between the germline ends. The CDR3 covers 16 residues.

This rearrangement joins TRBV4-3 to TRBJ1-1; D remains ambiguous. The V and J ends lost 3 bases and 0 bases respectively, with 8 bases between them. The CDR3 is made up of 14 amino acids. Germline-derived CDR1 and CDR2 are LGHNA and YSLEER. Here the CDR3 reads CASSQSTLNTEAFF. The CDR3 DNA is TGCGCCAGCAGCCAGAGCACCTTGAACACTGAAGCTTTCTTT.

The chain joins TRBV4-2 to TRBJ2-5, with TRBD1 matching 8 bases. J was trimmed by 2 bases and V by 3 bases; bases with no gene match: 8. Germline CDR1 reads LGHNA; CDR2 reads YNFKEQ. The CDR3 length is 16 residues. CDR3 amino acids: CASSQTGDVVQETQYF. CDR3 nucleotide sequence: TGTGCCAGCAGCCAGACAGGGGACGTAGTTCAAGAGACCCAGTACTTC.

The chain joins TRBV6-5 to TRBJ2-5; D is unresolved. CDR1 MNHEY and CDR2 SVGAGI come from the germline V gene. The CDR3 loop spans 13 amino acids. The V and J ends lost 7 bases and 1 base respectively, with 10 bases between them. CDR3 in amino acids: CASTRHVQETQYF. The CDR3 nucleotides read TGTGCCAGCACGAGACACGTCCAAGAGACCCAGTACTTC.

The chain uses TRBV5-1 and TRBJ1-1; TRBD1 agrees at 7 bases. Germline V gene sequence: CDR1 SGHRS, CDR2 YFSETQ. The CDR3 runs to 15 residues. The ends lost 4 bases at V and 5 bases at J; junction bases unmatched: 11. Here the CDR3 reads CASSPNRDSRTEAFF. In DNA form, the CDR3 reads TGCGCCAGCAGCCCAAACCGGGACAGTAGGACTGAAGCTTTCTTT.

J is TRBJ1-6 and V is TRBV5-4; 7 bases line up with TRBD1. The CDR3 loop spans 15 amino acids. Germline lookup yields CDR1 SGHNT and CDR2 YYREEE (reference sequence). The V and J ends lost 9 bases and 7 bases, in that order; junction bases with no gene match: 13. The CDR3 coding sequence is TGTGCCACCGAGATACAGGGGATGTGGAATTCACCCCTCCACTTT. It specifies CATEIQGMWNSPLHF.